This T cell receptor beta chain was recorded in a study of blood T cell repertoires in COVID-19. Overall study: Samples came from the United States, Italy and Spain, spanning acute and convalescent COVID-19. Sources were T cells, B-cell-depleted T cells, or PBMCs; the material itself was cDNA or gDNA.

Study processing details: How many nucleated cells were present was estimated from reference gene primer amplification. Here immunoSEQ multiplex PCR was the method, and the copy in TCRdb shows in-frame clones only, minus some. The V and J calls and clone size come from that table; D and trimming were worked out from the DNA. The sample carries about 220,000 clones, over 70% recorded once. CDR1 is LNHDA and CDR2 is SQIVND in the germline V gene (reference sequence). This CDR3 has 16 residues. Trimming removed 3 bases at V and 0 bases at J, with 14 bases between. Sequencing was done on a sample of peripheral blood. The receptor comes from a woman between 65 and 79 years old with acute or convalescent COVID-19. The chain couples TRBV19 to TRBJ2-5; D possibly corresponds to TRBD1 (7 bases). The CDR3 region is CASSILGGGDQETQYF. The CDR3 DNA reads as TGTGCCAGTAGTATCCTTGGAGGGGGCGACCAAGAGACCCAGTACTTC.